Following are 31 T cell receptor beta chains from one sample sequenced in a study of human T cells and chemical hapten exposure. In TCRdb, the 5' RACE reads were re-called with MiXCR into one record per CDR3 protein. The top ten clones hold around 3% of a sample with 100,000 to 120,000 distinct CDR3 sequences, approximately 20% of them seen once. Whole blood that had not been fractionated was the source of extracted total RNA. The receptors were gathered from a human donor in good health.

The chain uses TRBV5-6 and TRBJ1-5; weak D call: TRBD1 (5 bases). Germline CDR1 is SGHDT and CDR2 is YYEEEE. Trimming pared 4 bases from V and 8 bases from J, leaving 13 bases between. The length of the CDR3 is 13 residues. The CDR3 nucleotides read TGTGCCAGCAGCACCGGGACCGCCGAGCCCCAGCATTTT. Amino acid sequence: CASSTGTAEPQHF.

In this sample, this clonotype turned up a few times. This sequence joins TRBV20-1 and TRBJ2-2; no reliable D call. V gave up 6 bases and J gave up 1 base, with 6 bases separating them. The CDR3 is made up of 12 amino acids. CDR1 DFQATT and CDR2 SNEGSKA come from the germline V gene (reference sequence). CDR3 in DNA: TGCAGTGCCTGGGAGAACACCGGGGAGCTGTTTTTT. This sequence encodes CSAWENTGELFF.

This clonotype was picked up a small number of times. The chain joins TRBV29-1 to TRBJ2-3; D possibly corresponds to TRBD1 (6 bases). Germline lookup yields CDR1 SQVTM and CDR2 ANQGSEA. Trimming pared 3 bases from V and 4 bases from J, leaving 17 bases between. The CDR3 extends over 15 amino acids. CDR3 nucleotides: TGCAGCGTTGACCGAATCGACAGGACCCCAGATACGCAGTATTTT. It specifies CSVDRIDRTPDTQYF.

This clonotype appeared a few times. The chain is built from TRBV3-1 and TRBJ1-1; D is unresolved. V lost 4 bases, J lost 4 bases, and 16 bases lay in between. From germline, CDR1 is LGHDT and CDR2 YNNKEL (reference sequence). The CDR3 consists of 15 residues. The CDR3 nucleotides read TGTGCCAGCAGCCCCTACACGACCGCGAGCACTGAAGCTTTCTTT. This codes for CASSPYTTASTEAFF.

J is TRBJ2-3 and V is TRBV7-6, with 10 bases aligning to TRBD2. Germline trimming cut 5 bases from V and 3 bases from J; bases unmatched to any gene: 11. CDR3 size: 17 residues. Germline-derived CDR1 and CDR2 are SGHVS and FNYEAQ. The CDR3 DNA sequence: TGTGCCAGCAGCCTCCGGGGAGCGGGAGGGCCGACAGATACGCAGTATTTT. It yields the protein CASSLRGAGGPTDTQYF.

The chain couples TRBV6-2 or TRBV6-3 to TRBJ1-3; 8 bases fit TRBD1. V shed 5 bases, J shed 0 bases, and the junction held 6 bases outside the gene matches. This CDR3 has 16 amino acids. Germline CDR1 MNHEY, CDR2 SVGEGT. The CDR3 region has the DNA TGTGCCAGCAGTCGGGACAGGACGAGCTCTGGAAACACCATATATTTT. This codes for CASSRDRTSSGNTIYF.

This clonotype came up a few times. The gene calls are TRBV29-1 and TRBJ2-7, with 11 nucleotides matching TRBD2. V was pared by 4 bases and J by 3 bases, with 5 bases of the junction left unmatched. The germline CDR1 and CDR2 sequences are SQVTM and ANQGSEA. The CDR3 has 14 amino acids. CDR3 region: CSVASGTSGYEQYF. In nucleotides, the CDR3 is TGCAGCGTTGCTTCGGGGACTAGCGGCTACGAGCAGTACTTC.

This chain joins TRBV7-9 and TRBJ2-5; 11 bases line up with TRBD1. J lost 5 bases, V lost 8 bases, and 16 bases had no gene match. The CDR3 contains 17 residues. Germline CDR1 reads SEHNR; CDR2 reads FQNEAQ (reference sequence). DNA of the CDR3: TGTGCCAGCGCCTTGCTGGGACAGGGGGATCGTGGGGAGACCCAGTACTTC. Protein sequence: CASALLGQGDRGETQYF.

This chain connects TRBV12-3 or TRBV12-4 to TRBJ2-3; TRBD2 is a possible D gene (5 bases). The CDR3 covers 14 residues. V gave up 1 base and J gave up 3 bases, with 8 bases separating them. The CDR3 spells CASSLGERTDTQYF. The CDR3 DNA reads TGTGCCAGCAGTTTAGGGGAGCGAACAGATACGCAGTATTTT.

J is TRBJ1-2 and V is TRBV28, with TRBD1 as a possible D gene (5 bases). This CDR3 is 13 amino acids long. Germline CDR1 MDHEN, CDR2 SYDVKM. The germline V and J ends were trimmed by 6 bases and 4 bases, with 12 bases remaining between them. DNA of the CDR3: TGTGCCAGCAGCCCCCCGGGGCGCTATGGCTACACCTTC. This codes for CASSPPGRYGYTF.

The chain recombines TRBV20-1 with TRBJ2-7; the D is unclear. Trimming cost V 6 bases and J 7 bases, with 10 bases left between them. This CDR3 comprises 10 residues. Per the germline V gene, CDR1 is DFQATT and CDR2 is SNEGSKA (reference sequence). In nucleotides, the CDR3 is TGCAGTGCCACGACTGAGGAGCAGTACTTC. This codes for CSATTEEQYF.

This clonotype was counted at least ten times. The chain recombines TRBV3-1 with TRBJ2-7, with TRBD2 identical over 8 bases. The CDR3 extends over 16 amino acids. Germline V lookup: CDR1 LGHDT, CDR2 YNNKEL (reference sequence). The junction had 9 bases not matched to a gene; V was cut back by 5 bases and J by 0 bases. The CDR3 region has the DNA TGTGCCAGCAGCACGGGAGGGGCGCCTGACTCCTACGAGCAGTACTTC. It translates to CASSTGGAPDSYEQYF.

The rearrangement links TRBV10-2 to TRBJ1-6; D unclear. This CDR3 is 17 amino acids long. In germline, CDR1 is WSHSY, CDR2 SAAADI. V lost 5 bases, J lost 0 bases, and 14 bases lay in between. The DNA of the CDR3 is TGCGCCAGCAGTTTCCTTTCGATGAGCTCCTATAATTCACCCCTCCACTTT. It yields the protein CASSFLSMSSYNSPLHF.

J is TRBJ1-5 and V is TRBV28, with TRBD1 as a possible D gene (5 bases). CDR1 and CDR2 (germline): MDHEN, SYDVKM. This CDR3 has 14 amino acids. Trimming pared 2 bases from V and 6 bases from J, leaving 11 bases between. Written as DNA, the CDR3 is TGTGCCAGCAGTTTACGGGGGGGGGGTCAGCCCCAGCATTTT. Protein: CASSLRGGGQPQHF.

This clonotype was seen a few times. The rearrangement uses TRBV5-5 and TRBJ2-5; 7 bases are shared with TRBD2. The ends lost 5 bases at V and 5 bases at J; junction bases unmatched: 12. CDR1 is SGHKS and CDR2 is YYEKEE in the germline V gene (reference sequence). The CDR3 covers 15 residues. The chain's CDR3 is CASSGVIAGLETQYF. In nucleotides, the CDR3 is TGTGCCAGCAGTGGGGTAATAGCGGGCCTGGAGACCCAGTACTTC. Filled out from reference TRBV5-5 and TRBJ2-5, the complete variable domain reads DAGVTQSPTHLIKTRGQQVTLRCSPISGHKSVSWYQQVLGQGPQFIFQYYEKEERGRGNFPDRFSARQFPNYSSELNVNALLLGDSALYLCASSGVIAGLETQYFGPGTRLLVL.

Here the CDR3 reads CATSDWDRETQYF. The CDR3 DNA is TGTGCCACCAGTGATTGGGACAGGGAGACCCAGTACTTC. The rearrangement joins TRBV24-1 to TRBJ2-5; 8 positions match TRBD1. With 2 bases clipped from V and 5 bases from J, the junction kept 0 bases outside the gene matches. Germline V lookup: CDR1 KGHDR, CDR2 SFDVKD. This CDR3 has 13 amino acids.

The CDR3 reads CASSLLAGDEQFF. The CDR3 DNA follows: TGTGCCAGCAGCTTGTTAGCGGGAGATGAGCAGTTCTTC. This chain connects TRBV5-6 to TRBJ2-1; 9 nucleotides line up with TRBD2. V gave up 1 base and J gave up 8 bases; unmatched junction bases: 1. CDR3 length: 13 residues. CDR1 is SGHDT, CDR2 YYEEEE, per germline.

The chain recombines TRBV3-1 with TRBJ1-3; D remains ambiguous. The V and J ends lost 4 bases and 4 bases respectively, with 14 bases between them. The CDR3 contains 15 residues. Germline V lookup: CDR1 LGHDT, CDR2 YNNKEL (reference sequence). The CDR3 bases are TGTGCCAGCAGCCGAGAGAGGGCAGCCGGAAACACCATATATTTT. This translates into CASSRERAAGNTIYF.

This chain uses TRBV18 with TRBJ1-1, with a possible D match to TRBD1 (6 bases). CDR1 is KGHSH, CDR2 LQKENI, per germline. Trimming shortened V by 0 bases and J by 6 bases, and 14 bases separated the two germline ends. The CDR3 contains 15 residues. The CDR3 DNA follows: TGTGCCAGCTCACCACCATCGGGGGCCGGATCTGAAGCTTTCTTT. It translates to CASSPPSGAGSEAFF.

Only a few counts were recorded for this clonotype. The V and J genes are TRBV28 and TRBJ1-5, with 9 positions matching TRBD1. This CDR3 contains 15 residues. Germline assignment: CDR1 MDHEN and CDR2 SYDVKM. Germline trimming cut 4 bases from V and 2 bases from J; bases unmatched to any gene: 3. CDR3 loop: CASSSGQGGNQPQHF. CDR3 DNA: TGTGCCAGCAGTTCGGGACAGGGTGGCAATCAGCCCCAGCATTTT.

The chain is built from TRBV12-3 or TRBV12-4 and TRBJ2-5; D unresolved. The CDR3 is made up of 13 amino acids. V was trimmed by 3 bases and J by 6 bases, leaving 11 bases between them. CDR3 in DNA: TGTGCCAGCAGTTTGGGATCTTGGAAGACCCAGTACTTC. Its translation is CASSLGSWKTQYF.

This clonotype was seen a handful of times. The CDR3 coding sequence is TGTGCCAGCAGCTTAGAAGGGACTAGCGGGAGGGTGTGCGAGCAGTACTTC. Protein: CASSLEGTSGRVCEQYF. The gene calls are TRBV7-4 and TRBJ2-7, with 16 bases that match TRBD2. Germline-derived CDR1 and CDR2 are SGHVT and SQSDAQ. The V segment lost 1 base and the J segment 6 bases; nucleotides outside the gene matches: 6. The CDR3 spans 17 residues.

The chain uses TRBV20-1 and TRBJ2-7; D might be TRBD2 (5 bases). V was pared by 3 bases and J by 0 bases, with 12 bases between. Germline-derived CDR1 and CDR2 are DFQATT and SNEGSKA (reference sequence). CDR3 length equals 14 residues. The CDR3 protein is CSARYRTASYEQYF. Here the CDR3 DNA reads TGCAGTGCTAGGTATAGGACTGCCTCCTACGAGCAGTACTTC.

This clonotype was picked up a small number of times. The genes are TRBV30 and TRBJ1-2, with D perhaps matching TRBD1 (5 bases). The CDR3 is made up of 11 amino acids. Germline CDR1 GTSNPN, CDR2 SVGIG (reference sequence). V lost 0 bases to trimming and J lost 8 bases, with 7 bases between them. The CDR3 protein is CAWSVGEGYTF. The CDR3 region has the DNA TGTGCCTGGAGTGTGGGGGAGGGCTACACCTTC.

The chain uses TRBV6-2 or TRBV6-3 and TRBJ2-1; maybe TRBD2 (5 bases). CDR1 is MNHEY, CDR2 SVGEGT, per germline. This CDR3 comprises 14 residues. V shed 6 bases and J shed 0 bases, with 9 bases lying between them. The CDR3 DNA reads as TGTGCCAGCAGCGACTACCCCTCCTACAATGAGCAGTTCTTC. Protein sequence: CASSDYPSYNEQFF.

This clonotype was recorded a few times. The chain uses TRBV27 and TRBJ2-1; 9 bases agree with TRBD2. Germline V gene sequence: CDR1 MNHEY, CDR2 SMNVEV (reference sequence). The CDR3 totals 14 residues. V was pared by 5 bases and J by 6 bases, with 5 bases of the junction left unmatched. This CDR3 reads CASSRGGASNEQFF. The DNA of the CDR3 is TGTGCCAGCAGTCGCGGGGGGGCTAGCAATGAGCAGTTCTTC.

The chain couples TRBV20-1 to TRBJ2-1; 7 bases fit TRBD2. CDR3 size: 11 residues. The germline gives CDR1 DFQATT, CDR2 SNEGSKA (reference sequence). With 7 bases clipped from V and 9 bases from J, the junction kept 6 bases outside the gene matches. CDR3 sequence: CSGAGGGEQFF. Written as DNA, the CDR3 is TGCAGTGGAGCAGGCGGGGGTGAGCAGTTCTTC.

This clonotype was found many times. J is TRBJ2-3 and V is TRBV9; 10 bases are a match to TRBD2. The V segment lost 0 bases and the J segment 2 bases; nucleotides outside the gene matches: 6. The CDR3 contains 17 residues. CDR1 and CDR2 (germline): SGDLS, YYNGEE. The CDR3 DNA follows: TGTGCCAGCAGCGTAGGAAGTACTAGCGGGACCACAGATACGCAGTATTTT. Translation gives CASSVGSTSGTTDTQYF.

This clonotype has only a few counts. V and J are TRBV9 and TRBJ2-3, with no clear D. Trimming shortened V by 7 bases and J by 2 bases, and 8 bases separated the two germline ends. Germline loops: CDR1 SGDLS, CDR2 YYNGEE. This CDR3 spans 12 amino acids. The CDR3 bases are TGTGCCAGCCAGGATCTCACAGATACGCAGTATTTT. Its translation is CASQDLTDTQYF. Full variable domain (missing parts from reference TRBV9 and TRBJ2-3): DSGVTQTPKHLITATGQRVTLRCSPRSGDLSVYWYQQSLDQGLQFLIQYYNGEERAKGNILERFSAQQFPDLHSELNLSSLELGDSALYFCASQDLTDTQYFGPGTRLTVL.

This chain uses TRBV11-2 with TRBJ2-3; 10 nucleotides agree with TRBD1. This CDR3 has 15 residues. Germline CDR1 SGHAT, CDR2 FQNNGV. The V and J ends lost 5 bases and 6 bases, in that order; junction bases with no gene match: 8. DNA of the CDR3: TGTGCCAGCAGCACAAGGGACAGGGGATTTGATACGCAGTATTTT. Its translation is CASSTRDRGFDTQYF.

A few counts support this clonotype. The rearrangement uses TRBV28 and TRBJ1-4; tentatively, D is TRBD1 (6 bases). This CDR3 contains 14 residues. CDR1 is MDHEN, CDR2 SYDVKM, per germline. Trimming left V 6 bases short and J 7 bases short, with 15 bases between. CDR3 residues: CASRGGARAEKLFF. The DNA for the CDR3 is TGTGCCAGCAGGGGGGGGGCTCGGGCTGAAAAACTGTTTTTT.